The entry that follows covers one T cell receptor (beta chain) sequence. Its antigen is undetermined. There are 12 residues in the CDR3. The V gene's germline CDR1 is SGHVS and CDR2 FQNEAQ. Trimming pared 5 bases from V and 5 bases from J, leaving 7 bases between. The sample originates from a study of cytomegalovirus exposure and HLA in healthy donors. Overall study findings and caveats: In a later analysis, at a false discovery rate of 0.05, about 16,000 TCR beta sequences matched HLA alleles. Compared with the roughly 670-donor mean, an Asian-associated ancestry cluster reportedly had fewer N-insertions, according to a later analysis. In an earlier analysis, productive rearrangement rates for most beta V segments clustered near 87% or 30%. The likely explanation for a cluster of highly shared sequence variants was sequencing artifact.

PCR amplification relied on 60 Vbeta primers (plus 13 Jbeta primers). Method: immunoSEQ multiplex PCR; TCRdb's copy keeps in-frame clones and lacks some. The sample contains some 140,000 clones, around 80% of which appear only once. Input material: PBMCs. The gene calls are TRBV7-8 and TRBJ2-1; D remains unclear. This receptor was identified in a man aged 30-40 years in good health. The DNA of the CDR3 is TGTGCCAGCAGCCGCTACGACAATGAGCAGTTCTTC. It translates to CASSRYDNEQFF.